Each of the 26 T cell receptor beta chains below was sequenced from the same sample in a study of cytomegalovirus exposure and HLA in healthy donors. The PCR had 60 Vbeta and 13 Jbeta primers. The table came from immunoSEQ multiplex PCR; TCRdb's copy has only in-frame clones and leaves some out. In the table there are about 160,000 clones, 78% of which are singletons. Sequencing was done on a sample of PBMCs. The receptors derive from a woman aged 40 to 50 in good health and CMV-seronegative.

This clone showed up just once. This chain links TRBV7-2 with TRBJ1-2; D not resolved. The CDR3 consists of 13 residues. V lost 0 bases and J lost 6, with 8 bases in between. CDR1 and CDR2 (germline): SGHTA, FQGNSA. The CDR3 sequence is CASSLARSHGYTF. The CDR3 DNA is TGTGCCAGCAGCTTAGCACGGTCACATGGCTACACCTTC.

The V and J genes are TRBV28 and TRBJ2-5, with 8 bases fitting TRBD1. CDR1 is MDHEN and CDR2 is SYDVKM in the germline V gene. This CDR3 has 13 amino acids. Trimming took 2 bases from V and 13 from J; bases not matched to a gene: 9. CDR3: CASSLRQGAWGYF. CDR3 DNA sequence: TGTGCCAGCAGTTTACGGCAGGGGGCATGGGGGTACTTC.

The chain uses TRBV10-3 and TRBJ2-7, with D perhaps TRBD2 (6 bases). The germline V gene encodes CDR1 ENHRY and CDR2 SYGVKD. The CDR3 is 17 residues long. V was cut by 0 bases and J by 1 base, with 16 bases left in between. DNA of the CDR3: TGTGCCATCAGTGAGTCGGGTCGACTAGTAGGATCCTACGAGCAGTACTTC. Translation: CAISESGRLVGSYEQYF.

The rearrangement uses TRBV4-2 and TRBJ1-2, with 9 bases matching TRBD1. V lost 1 base, J lost 4 bases, and 10 bases stayed unmatched. The CDR3 is 17 residues long. Germline assignment: CDR1 LGHNA and CDR2 YNFKEQ. Written as DNA, the CDR3 is TGTGCCAGCAGCCAAGCCCCCTATCCGGGACAGGGCTATGGCTACACCTTC. Translated, it gives CASSQAPYPGQGYGYTF.

CDR3 in amino acids: CASSQGQAYEQYF. In DNA form, the CDR3 reads TGTGCCAGCTCACAGGGACAGGCATACGAGCAGTACTTC. The chain recombines TRBV18 with TRBJ2-7, with TRBD1 identical over 8 bases. V gave up 4 bases and J gave up 4 bases; unmatched junction bases: 3. CDR1 and CDR2 (germline): KGHSH, LQKENI. This CDR3 has 13 residues.

This sequence joins TRBV28 and TRBJ2-1, with 12 bases lining up with TRBD2. The CDR3 spans 16 residues. V shed 5 bases and J 7 bases; nucleotides not matched to a gene: 9. Germline V gene data show CDR1 as MDHEN and CDR2 as SYDVKM. In nucleotides, the CDR3 is TGTGCCAGCAGTACCCCTCTAGCGGGGGGGCGGAATGAGCAGTTCTTC. As protein: CASSTPLAGGRNEQFF.

This chain joins TRBV5-6 and TRBJ1-1, with 7 bases that match TRBD1. V trimming: 5 bases; J trimming: 4 bases; junction bases outside the gene matches: 2. The CDR3 contains 12 residues. Looked up from germline, CDR1 is SGHDT and CDR2 is YYEEEE. CDR3 DNA sequence: TGTGCCAGCAGACAGGGGCGCACTGAAGCTTTCTTT. Amino acid sequence: CASRQGRTEAFF.

This chain connects TRBV25-1 to TRBJ2-5; TRBD1 aligns across 7 bases. The trim removed 11 bases at V and 4 bases at J, leaving 10 bases unmatched. CDR1 is MGHDK and CDR2 is SYGVNS in the germline V gene. CDR3 size: 13 residues. The CDR3 nucleotides are TGTGCCGGAAACCTAACAGGGGCAGAGACCCAGTACTTC. Its translation is CAGNLTGAETQYF. Filled out from reference TRBV25-1 and TRBJ2-5, the complete variable domain reads EADIYQTPRYLVIGTGKKITLECSQTMGHDKMYWYQQDPGMELHLIHYSYGVNSTEKGDLSSESTVSRIRTEHFPLTLESARPSHTSQYLCAGNLTGAETQYFGPGTRLLVL.

The J gene is TRBJ1-3, the V gene TRBV6-6; D is unresolved. Trimming shortened V by 3 bases and J by 8 bases, and 8 bases separated the two germline ends. The CDR3 extends over 12 amino acids. The germline V gene has CDR1 MNHNY and CDR2 SVGAGI (reference sequence). CDR3 bases: TGTGCCAGCAGTTATCTCGGGGACACCATATATTTT. It codes for CASSYLGDTIYF.

The CDR3 bases are TGTGCCAGCAGCAAGGGACAGGGTCCCTACGAGCAGTACTTC. Translated, it gives CASSKGQGPYEQYF. The chain carries TRBV2 and TRBJ2-7, with TRBD1 identical over 9 bases. Germline CDR1 and CDR2: SNHLY and FYNNEI. The CDR3 spans 14 residues. Unmatched junction bases numbered 5, after V lost 6 bases and J lost 2 bases.

This clone has only one observation. The chain recombines TRBV5-8 with TRBJ2-1, with D maybe TRBD2 (5 bases). This CDR3 spans 13 amino acids. Germline V gives CDR1 SGHTS, CDR2 YDEGEE. Trimming cost V 4 bases and J 10 bases, with 15 bases left between them. CDR3 region: CASSHKRWAEQFF. The CDR3 bases are TGTGCCAGCAGCCACAAGCGGTGGGCAGAGCAGTTCTTC.

The chain employs TRBV5-1 and TRBJ2-6, with D maybe TRBD1 (6 bases). Germline-derived CDR1 and CDR2 are SGHRS and YFSETQ. This CDR3 has 20 amino acids. V lost 0 bases, J lost 1 base, and 20 bases lay in between. Here the CDR3 DNA reads TGCGCCAGCAGCTTGGATTGGGTGGCAGGGGTAAGGTCTGGGGCCAACGTCCTGACTTTC. It translates to CASSLDWVAGVRSGANVLTF.

The chain employs TRBV16 and TRBJ2-7; weak D call: TRBD1 (6 bases). The CDR3 covers 16 residues. V dropped 5 bases and J dropped 2 bases, with 19 bases sitting between them. CDR1 KGHSY and CDR2 FQNENV come from the germline V gene. The CDR3 DNA reads as TGTGCCAGCAGCGAAGGAGATATAACAGGGACCTACGAGCAGTACTTC. Protein product: CASSEGDITGTYEQYF.

This clone has a handful of counts. The chain joins TRBV19 to TRBJ2-1; no clear D. Germline assignment: CDR1 LNHDA and CDR2 SQIVND (reference sequence). V lost 5 bases, J lost 7 bases, and 12 bases lay in between. This CDR3 comprises 13 residues. The DNA of the CDR3 is TGTGCCAGTAGTCTGCAGGTAGGAAATGAGCAGTTCTTC. It specifies CASSLQVGNEQFF.

The genes are TRBV9 and TRBJ2-3, with 7 bases fitting TRBD2. After removal of 4 bases from V and 4 bases from J, the junction contained 9 bases not matched to a gene. In germline, CDR1 is SGDLS, CDR2 YYNGEE. This CDR3 has 15 amino acids. The CDR3 region is CASSNRLARADTQYF. The CDR3 nucleotides are TGTGCCAGCAGCAACCGACTAGCTAGAGCAGATACGCAGTATTTT.

The chain links TRBV27 to TRBJ1-6; 7 nucleotides line up with TRBD1. The CDR3 is 14 residues long. The germline CDR1 and CDR2 sequences are MNHEY and SMNVEV (reference sequence). Unmatched junction bases numbered 5, after V lost 5 bases and J lost 7 bases. The chain's CDR3 is CASSGTGVNSPLHF. The CDR3 DNA follows: TGTGCCAGCAGTGGCACAGGGGTAAATTCACCCCTCCACTTT.

This clone was counted between two and nine times. The chain carries TRBV7-9 and TRBJ2-3; TRBD1 aligns across 8 bases. CDR3 length: 15 residues. After removal of 3 bases from V and 5 bases from J, the junction contained 7 bases not matched to a gene. The V gene's germline CDR1 is SEHNR and CDR2 FQNEAQ (reference sequence). The CDR3 DNA sequence: TGTGCCAGCAGCTTCCGTAGCACAGGGGGAGATACGCAGTATTTT. It is translated as CASSFRSTGGDTQYF.

The V call is TRBV28, the J call TRBJ1-2, with D uncertain. Trimming cost V 5 bases and J 1 base, with 2 bases left between them. This CDR3 contains 11 residues. Germline values: CDR1 MDHEN, CDR2 SYDVKM. The CDR3 DNA follows: TGTGCCAGCAGTCTTAACTATGGCTACACCTTC. This codes for CASSLNYGYTF.

V is TRBV6-1 and J is TRBJ1-4; D is unresolved. Germline values: CDR1 MNHNS, CDR2 SASEGT. This CDR3 has 14 residues. V gave up 1 base and J gave up 4 bases, with 7 bases separating them. CDR3 region: CASSEGLFNEKLFF. For the CDR3, the DNA is TGTGCCAGCAGTGAAGGACTTTTTAATGAAAAACTGTTTTTT.

The J gene is TRBJ2-3, the V gene TRBV6-5; 11 bases are a match to TRBD2. Germline assignment: CDR1 MNHEY and CDR2 SVGAGI. Trimming at V came to 1 base and at J to 2 bases, leaving 2 bases not matched to a gene. The CDR3 contains 16 residues. The CDR3 coding sequence is TGTGCCAGCAGTTACTTAGCGGGGGGGAACACAGATACGCAGTATTTT. Protein product: CASSYLAGGNTDTQYF.

This rearrangement joins TRBV18 to TRBJ2-5; D not resolved. This CDR3 has 14 amino acids. In germline, CDR1 is KGHSH, CDR2 LQKENI. Deletions cut 3 bases from V and 2 bases from J, with 10 bases between. This CDR3 is CASSPGLVQETQYF. The DNA for the CDR3 is TGTGCCAGCTCACCTGGCCTGGTGCAAGAGACCCAGTACTTC. The full variable domain, its missing parts supplied by reference TRBV18 and TRBJ2-5, is NAGVMQNPRHLVRRRGQEARLRCSPMKGHSHVYWYRQLPEEGLKFMVYLQKENIIDESGMPKERFSAEFPKEGPSILRIQQVVRGDSAAYFCASSPGLVQETQYFGPGTRLLVL.

This clone has more than one count but fewer than ten. This sequence joins TRBV9 and TRBJ1-2; D gene ambiguous. The length of the CDR3 is 13 residues. V lost 5 bases and J lost 2, with 10 bases in between. The germline CDR1 and CDR2 sequences are SGDLS and YYNGEE. The CDR3 loop reads CASRDGENYGYTF. CDR3 nucleotide sequence: TGTGCCAGCAGGGATGGGGAGAACTATGGCTACACCTTC. The complete variable domain, with remaining parts taken from reference TRBV9 and TRBJ1-2, reads DSGVTQTPKHLITATGQRVTLRCSPRSGDLSVYWYQQSLDQGLQFLIQYYNGEERAKGNILERFSAQQFPDLHSELNLSSLELGDSALYFCASRDGENYGYTFGSGTRLTVV.

The chain has TRBV12-5 and TRBJ2-3, with D hard to call. This CDR3 is 13 amino acids long. V was shortened by 10 bases and J by 4 bases, with 15 bases between the two germline ends. Germline CDR1 is LGHNT and CDR2 is FRNRAP. The CDR3 DNA sequence: TGTGCTACTACCCGTACCTCCGCAGATACGCAGTATTTT. This sequence encodes CATTRTSADTQYF. Supplemented by reference TRBV12-5 and TRBJ2-3, the full variable domain reads DARVTQTPRHKVTEMGQEVTMRCQPILGHNTVFWYRQTMMQGLELLAYFRNRAPLDDSGMPKDRFSAEMPDATLATLKIQPSEPRDSAVYFCATTRTSADTQYFGPGTRLTVL.

This clone has more than one count but fewer than ten. The chain uses TRBV2 and TRBJ2-7; 8 bases line up with TRBD2. Germline V CDR1 and CDR2: SNHLY, FYNNEI. With 3 bases clipped from V and 2 bases from J, the junction kept 9 bases outside the gene matches. The CDR3 runs 16 residues. CDR3 DNA sequence: TGTGCCAGCAGTGAGGGTTTCGGGAGGGATCCCTACGAGCAGTACTTC. Translating it yields CASSEGFGRDPYEQYF.

This chain joins TRBV5-6 and TRBJ2-7; D possibly corresponds to TRBD1 (6 bases). The germline V gene has CDR1 SGHDT and CDR2 YYEEEE. Between the trimmed V and J ends, which lost 4 bases and 4 bases, there was a span of 18 bases. This CDR3 comprises 15 residues. CDR3 sequence reads: CASSPTLQGLYEQYF. The DNA for the CDR3 is TGTGCCAGCAGCCCCACACTCCAGGGGTTGTACGAGCAGTACTTC.

This chain joins TRBV7-3 and TRBJ2-2; TRBD2 aligns across 9 bases. Germline CDR1 SGHTA, CDR2 FQGTGA. J lost 6 bases, V lost 5 bases, and 10 bases had no gene match. This CDR3 has 16 residues. CDR3 in DNA: TGTGCCAGCAGCCTGTACCGCGGGGGGGCATCCGGGGAGCTGTTTTTT. Protein sequence: CASSLYRGGASGELFF.